These 25 T cell receptor beta chains were all obtained from the same sample, sequenced in a study of shared clonotypes between healthy human individuals. The table came from immunoSEQ multiplex PCR; TCRdb's copy has only in-frame clones and leaves some out. The repertoire includes over a million clones, 95% to 99% of them detected once, and 0.4% to 0.55% sits in the top ten. The specimen was naive CD4+ T cells sorted from blood. The subset: CD45RA+ positively selected. These receptors came from a man aged 30-40 years in good health.

The gene calls are TRBV2 and TRBJ1-2, with D perhaps matching TRBD1 (5 bases). V was pared by 3 bases and J by 6 bases, with 8 bases between. The germline V gene encodes CDR1 SNHLY and CDR2 FYNNEI. The CDR3 is 12 amino acids. The CDR3 DNA sequence: TGTGCCAGCAGTGACAGGGCCAATGGCTACACCTTC. This sequence encodes CASSDRANGYTF.

The V gene is TRBV5-1, the J gene TRBJ1-2; D is undetermined. Germline V gene data show CDR1 as SGHRS and CDR2 as YFSETQ. The V end lost 0 bases, the J end lost 9 bases, and 21 bases lay between the germline ends. The CDR3 extends over 16 amino acids. The CDR3 nucleotides read TGCGCCAGCAGCTTGGCTTTCAACCAGTTGAATATACGCTACACCTTC. The encoded protein is CASSLAFNQLNIRYTF.

This chain connects TRBV19 to TRBJ2-7; 7 nucleotides align to TRBD2. CDR1 LNHDA and CDR2 SQIVND come from the germline V gene (reference sequence). Germline trimming cut 7 bases from V and 0 bases from J; bases unmatched to any gene: 9. This CDR3 region has 15 residues. Here the CDR3 reads CASNQYGGSSYEQYF. The CDR3 nucleotides are TGTGCCAGTAATCAATATGGCGGGAGCTCCTACGAGCAGTACTTC.

The chain is built from TRBV18 and TRBJ1-1; no firm D call. The V gene lost 2 bases and the J gene lost 5 bases, with 3 bases spanning the gap. The CDR3 runs to 11 residues. The germline CDR1 and CDR2 sequences are KGHSH and LQKENI. The CDR3 bases are TGTGCCAGCTCACCAGAAACTGAAGCTTTCTTT. Amino acids: CASSPETEAFF.

J is TRBJ1-5 and V is TRBV27; 8 bases align to TRBD1. The trim removed 3 bases at V and 5 bases at J, leaving 9 bases unmatched. The V gene's germline CDR1 is MNHEY and CDR2 SMNVEV (reference sequence). CDR3 length equals 16 residues. The DNA of the CDR3 is TGTGCCAGCAGTTTGGAAGGACAGGGAAGGGATCAGCCCCAGCATTTT. Translating gives CASSLEGQGRDQPQHF.

For this clone: One end of the junction varies from germline; a read error may be responsible. The sample contains more than one DNA sequence encoding this CDR3. The rearrangement uses TRBV7-7 and TRBJ2-1; 7 nucleotides agree with TRBD2. The CDR3 runs to 14 residues. Germline values: CDR1 SSHAT, CDR2 FNYEAQ (reference sequence). The CDR3 spells CASSLGGSYNEQFF. The CDR3 bases are TGTGCTAGCAGCTTAGGCGGGAGCTACAATGAGCAGTTCTTC.

The gene calls are TRBV18 and TRBJ1-3; D is perhaps TRBD1 (5 bases). Trimming took 2 bases from V and 2 from J, leaving 10 bases between them. The germline V gene encodes CDR1 KGHSH and CDR2 LQKENI. The CDR3 is 15 residues long. The CDR3 region is CASSPGGFTGNTIYF. CDR3 DNA sequence: TGTGCCAGCTCACCAGGGGGTTTTACTGGAAACACCATATATTTT. The variable domain in full, completed from reference TRBV18 and TRBJ1-3, reads NAGVMQNPRHLVRRRGQEARLRCSPMKGHSHVYWYRQLPEEGLKFMVYLQKENIIDESGMPKERFSAEFPKEGPSILRIQQVVRGDSAAYFCASSPGGFTGNTIYFGEGSWLTVV.

The chain recombines TRBV5-6 with TRBJ2-5; no reliable D call. V lost 3 bases, J lost 5 bases, and 11 bases lay in between. This CDR3 is 13 amino acids long. Germline V gene data show CDR1 as SGHDT and CDR2 as YYEEEE. The CDR3 bases are TGTGCCAGCAGCTCCGGCCCCGTGGAGACCCAGTACTTC. Its translation is CASSSGPVETQYF.

The V call is TRBV6-5, the J call TRBJ2-7, with 8 bases that match TRBD1. With V trimmed by 7 bases and J by 3 bases, 11 bases remained unmatched. The length of the CDR3 is 15 residues. CDR1 and CDR2 (germline): MNHEY, SVGAGI. The CDR3: CASMTLDRVGYEQYF. The CDR3 bases are TGTGCCAGCATGACCCTGGACAGGGTAGGCTACGAGCAGTACTTC.

The chain employs TRBV18 and TRBJ2-1; D call uncertain. Trimming took off 5 bases at V and 7 bases at J, with 12 bases between the two ends. This CDR3 comprises 13 residues. Germline V gene data show CDR1 as KGHSH and CDR2 as LQKENI. CDR3 in amino acids: CASSSQMENEQFF. The CDR3 coding sequence is TGTGCCAGCTCATCACAGATGGAAAATGAGCAGTTCTTC.

This chain uses TRBV27 with TRBJ1-5; D uncertain. The germline V gene encodes CDR1 MNHEY and CDR2 SMNVEV (reference sequence). CDR3 length: 17 residues. Trimming stripped 6 bases from V and 4 bases from J, with 22 bases between. The CDR3 DNA reads as TGTGCCAGCAGATCCTGGGGTGTAGATAGTGGGAATCAGCCCCAGCATTTT. Translating gives CASRSWGVDSGNQPQHF.

The rearrangement links TRBV19 to TRBJ2-7, with no clear D. The length of the CDR3 is 13 residues. V gave up 5 bases and J gave up 2 bases, with 10 bases separating them. Germline V gives CDR1 LNHDA, CDR2 SQIVND (reference sequence). CDR3 in amino acids: CASSSQVPYEQYF. The DNA of the CDR3 is TGTGCCAGTAGTTCCCAGGTACCCTACGAGCAGTACTTC.

The chain is built from TRBV19 and TRBJ2-4; 7 bases fit TRBD1. The CDR3 has 15 residues. The V gene end was trimmed by 4 bases and the J gene end by 8 bases; junction bases not matched to a gene: 11. The germline CDR1 and CDR2 sequences are LNHDA and SQIVND (reference sequence). The DNA for the CDR3 is TGTGCCAGTAGTACAATCCTCGGGACAGCGGACATTCAGTACTTC. This translates into CASSTILGTADIQYF.

The V gene is TRBV6-1, the J gene TRBJ1-1, with 7 bases fitting TRBD1. Per the germline V gene, CDR1 is MNHNS and CDR2 is SASEGT. The CDR3 is 15 amino acids. After removal of 5 bases from V and 6 bases from J, the junction contained 12 bases not matched to a gene. CDR3 sequence (DNA): TGTGCCAGCAGTACGACAGGGTTAGGAGATCCTGAAGCTTTCTTT. This codes for CASSTTGLGDPEAFF.

The chain employs TRBV5-4 and TRBJ1-2, with 8 bases that match TRBD1. The V segment lost 0 bases and the J segment 8 bases; nucleotides outside the gene matches: 9. The germline V gene encodes CDR1 SGHNT and CDR2 YYREEE (reference sequence). There are 15 residues in the CDR3. Here the CDR3 reads CASSLVGQATWGYTF. As DNA, the CDR3 is TGTGCCAGCAGCTTGGTGGGACAGGCGACTTGGGGCTACACCTTC. Full variable domain (missing parts from reference TRBV5-4 and TRBJ1-2): ETGVTQSPTHLIKTRGQQVTLRCSSQSGHNTVSWYQQALGQGPQFIFQYYREEENGRGNFPPRFSGLQFPNYSSELNVNALELDDSALYLCASSLVGQATWGYTFGSGTRLTVV.

The genes are TRBV5-4 and TRBJ2-2, with 10 bases aligning to TRBD2. V was pared by 1 base and J by 5 bases, with 8 bases of the junction left unmatched. Germline CDR1 SGHNT, CDR2 YYREEE (reference sequence). The CDR3 length is 17 residues. In nucleotides, the CDR3 is TGTGCCAGCAGCTTGAGGGGGGCTAGCGGGAGAACCGGGGAGCTGTTTTTT. It is translated as CASSLRGASGRTGELFF.

V usage is TRBV28 and J usage is TRBJ1-2, with TRBD1 matching over 8 bases. J was trimmed by 7 bases and V by 4 bases; bases with no gene match: 5. CDR1 and CDR2 (germline): MDHEN, SYDVKM. The CDR3 runs 13 residues. The CDR3 coding sequence is TGTGCCAGCAGTTCCCCAGGGGGCATTGGCTACACCTTC. Amino acid sequence: CASSSPGGIGYTF.

The chain links TRBV4-3 to TRBJ1-2; D call uncertain. This CDR3 comprises 14 residues. In germline, CDR1 is LGHNA, CDR2 YSLEER. Trimming pared 2 bases from V and 4 bases from J, leaving 11 bases between. CDR3 protein: CASSQIRTSYGYTF. The CDR3 DNA is TGCGCCAGCAGCCAAATAAGGACTAGCTATGGCTACACCTTC.

The gene calls are TRBV27 and TRBJ2-3, with 8 bases that match TRBD1. There are 17 residues in the CDR3. J was trimmed by 5 bases and V by 1 base; bases with no gene match: 11. The germline V gene encodes CDR1 MNHEY and CDR2 SMNVEV (reference sequence). CDR3 region: CASSLYPRQGLGDTQYF. In DNA form, the CDR3 reads TGTGCCAGCAGTTTATATCCCCGACAGGGGCTCGGAGATACGCAGTATTTT.

This chain connects TRBV10-3 to TRBJ2-7; 11 bases agree with TRBD2. Looked up from germline, CDR1 is ENHRY and CDR2 is SYGVKD. J lost 2 bases, V lost 7 bases, and 7 bases had no gene match. The length of the CDR3 is 15 residues. CDR3 in DNA: TGTGCCATCAAGACTAGCGGGGATCGACCCTACGAGCAGTACTTC. This codes for CAIKTSGDRPYEQYF.

This chain connects TRBV9 to TRBJ2-1; 8 positions match TRBD1. The J segment lost 2 bases and the V segment lost 3 bases, leaving 16 bases of the junction unmatched. The CDR3 runs 19 residues. Germline V gives CDR1 SGDLS, CDR2 YYNGEE. CDR3 amino acids: CASSATQDRERGAYNEQFF. The CDR3 DNA follows: TGTGCCAGCAGCGCGACACAGGACAGGGAGAGGGGGGCCTACAATGAGCAGTTCTTC. Using reference TRBV9 and TRBJ2-1 for the parts outside the CDR3, the full variable domain is DSGVTQTPKHLITATGQRVTLRCSPRSGDLSVYWYQQSLDQGLQFLIQYYNGEERAKGNILERFSAQQFPDLHSELNLSSLELGDSALYFCASSATQDRERGAYNEQFFGPGTRLTVL.

The chain employs TRBV19 and TRBJ1-2; D call uncertain. In germline, CDR1 is LNHDA, CDR2 SQIVND (reference sequence). The CDR3 is made up of 14 amino acids. The germline V and J ends were trimmed by 6 bases and 5 bases, with 16 bases remaining between them. The CDR3 is CASRPTSGKYGYTF. DNA for the CDR3: TGTGCCAGTAGGCCGACAAGTGGTAAATATGGCTACACCTTC.

V usage is TRBV9 and J usage is TRBJ2-7, with D perhaps given as TRBD1 or TRBD2 (5 bases each). The CDR3 has 14 residues. With 0 bases removed from V and 2 bases from J, the gap between germline ends came to 9 bases. Germline CDR1 is SGDLS and CDR2 is YYNGEE. CDR3 in amino acids: CASSVGGMTYEQYF. The CDR3 nucleotides are TGTGCCAGCAGCGTAGGGGGGATGACCTACGAGCAGTACTTC.

The chain couples TRBV5-4 to TRBJ1-4; 10 nucleotides agree with TRBD1. The CDR3 runs to 15 residues. Germline assignment: CDR1 SGHNT and CDR2 YYREEE (reference sequence). V lost 4 bases to trimming and J lost 6 bases; unmatched junction nucleotides: 6. CDR3 residues: CASSRAGTGDEKLFF. DNA for the CDR3: TGTGCCAGCAGCCGTGCCGGGACAGGGGATGAAAAACTGTTTTTT.

The V gene is TRBV30, the J gene TRBJ2-1; D gene ambiguous. Trimming removed 3 bases at V and 3 bases at J, with 12 bases between. The CDR3 contains 14 residues. Germline loops: CDR1 GTSNPN, CDR2 SVGIG (reference sequence). In DNA form, the CDR3 reads TGTGCCTGGAGGGCAGGATGGGTCTACAATGAGCAGTTCTTC. Protein product: CAWRAGWVYNEQFF.